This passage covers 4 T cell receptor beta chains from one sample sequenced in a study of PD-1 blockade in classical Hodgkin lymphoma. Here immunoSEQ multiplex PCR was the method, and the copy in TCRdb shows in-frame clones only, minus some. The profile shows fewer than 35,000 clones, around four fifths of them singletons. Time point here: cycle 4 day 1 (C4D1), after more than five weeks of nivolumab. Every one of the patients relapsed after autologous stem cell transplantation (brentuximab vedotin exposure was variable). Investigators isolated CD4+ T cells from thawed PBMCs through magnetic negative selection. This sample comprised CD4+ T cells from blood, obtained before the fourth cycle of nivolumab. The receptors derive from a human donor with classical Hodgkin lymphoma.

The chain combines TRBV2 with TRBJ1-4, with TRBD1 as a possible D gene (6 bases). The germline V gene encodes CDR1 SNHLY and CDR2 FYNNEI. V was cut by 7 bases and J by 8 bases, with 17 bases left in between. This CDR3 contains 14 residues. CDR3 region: CASIQGRAGEKLFF. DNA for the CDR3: TGTGCCAGCATACAGGGAAGGGCTGGGGAAAAACTGTTTTTT.

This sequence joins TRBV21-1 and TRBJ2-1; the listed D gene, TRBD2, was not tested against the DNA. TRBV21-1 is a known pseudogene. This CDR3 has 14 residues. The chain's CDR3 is CASSRASDWWEQFF. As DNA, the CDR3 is TGTGCCAGCAGCAGGGCTAGCGATTGGTGGGAGCAGTTCTTC.

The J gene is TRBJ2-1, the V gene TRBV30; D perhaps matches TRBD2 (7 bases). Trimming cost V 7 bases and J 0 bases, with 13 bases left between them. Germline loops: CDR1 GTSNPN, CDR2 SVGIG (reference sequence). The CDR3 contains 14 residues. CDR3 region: CASGGDLSYNEQFF. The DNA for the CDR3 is TGTGCCTCGGGGGGCGATCTCTCCTACAATGAGCAGTTCTTC.

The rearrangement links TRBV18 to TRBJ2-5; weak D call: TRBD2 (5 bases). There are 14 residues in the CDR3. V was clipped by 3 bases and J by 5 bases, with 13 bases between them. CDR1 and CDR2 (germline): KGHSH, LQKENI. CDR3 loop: CASSPPARGETQYF. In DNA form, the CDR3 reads TGTGCCAGCTCACCTCCCGCTAGAGGGGAGACCCAGTACTTC. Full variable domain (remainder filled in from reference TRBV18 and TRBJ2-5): NAGVMQNPRHLVRRRGQEARLRCSPMKGHSHVYWYRQLPEEGLKFMVYLQKENIIDESGMPKERFSAEFPKEGPSILRIQQVVRGDSAAYFCASSPPARGETQYFGPGTRLLVL.